This TCR beta chain emerged from a study of T cell responses to AZD1222 COVID-19 vaccine. Produced via immunoSEQ multiplex PCR; TCRdb's table is partial and in-frame only. The sample includes roughly 120,000 clones, around nine tenths seen only once; the top ten take 8.4%. There are 14 residues in the CDR3. Germline CDR1 is MNHNS and CDR2 is SASEGT. The V end lost 0 bases, the J end lost 7 bases, and 12 bases lay between the germline ends. The input for sequencing was peripheral blood, taken on day 0 of AZD1222 vaccination. The sequence came from an adult in good health. This chain links TRBV6-1 with TRBJ1-2; D possibly corresponds to TRBD1 (6 bases). The CDR3 DNA reads as TGTGCCAGCAGTGAAGCAGTCAGGGGAAGTGGCTACACCTTC. The encoded protein is CASSEAVRGSGYTF.